This TCR beta chain was sequenced during a study of blood T cell repertoires in COVID-19. As for the study in general: The samples span acute and convalescent COVID-19 from the United States, Italy and Spain.

Germline CDR1 is SGHDT and CDR2 is YYEEEE. V was shortened by 3 bases and J by 5 bases, with 20 bases between the two germline ends. The CDR3 sequence is 16 residues long. Assay used: immunoSEQ multiplex PCR; TCRdb lists only in-frame clones, some missing. The table includes about 200,000 clones, around four fifths detected once. This receptor was taken from a woman in her seventies with active or convalescent COVID-19. The chain carries TRBV5-6 and TRBJ1-1; D gene ambiguous. The material sequenced was peripheral blood. As DNA, the CDR3 is TGTGCCAGCAGCTCCTGGGGTTTTCTCGCGGGGACTGAAGCTTTCTTT. Residues: CASSSWGFLAGTEAFF.